This record covers a single T cell receptor beta chain. Its antigen remains unidentified. The CDR3 extends 3 residues past the end of the read, so its final part is completed from the germline J gene. The nonmyeloablative bone marrow transplants came from related graft donors, with transient mixed chimerism. CD4+CD25+CD127- Tregs, CD4+CD25- non-Tregs, CD4 and CD8 cells were sorted. This CDR3 spans 16 amino acids. V lost 5 bases and J 2 bases, leaving 17 bases between the germline ends. Germline-derived CDR1 and CDR2 are SGHTA and FQGTGA. Measured with immunoSEQ multiplex PCR; TCRdb has only the in-frame clones, and not every one. The table for this sample gives roughly 15,000 clones. This sample was taken from a study of Tregs in tolerant kidney transplant recipients. Study-wide findings and caveats: No direct test of biological reproducibility was done here. Findings come from small patient numbers and require larger validation. Tolerant patients' donor-specific Tregs expanded beyond overall Tregs, suggesting antigen-driven growth.

This sequence was found in a human patient who received a combined kidney and bone marrow transplant. Some of the T cells may derive from the graft donor. The chain couples TRBV7-3 to TRBJ2-3, with TRBD1 as a possible D gene (7 bases). This sample comprised CD4+ T cells from blood (PBMCs), obtained 12 months after the transplant. The DNA read from the CDR3 is TGTGCCAGCAGCACCGGGGGCAGGGGGTACACAGATACG. Translated, it gives CASSTGGRGYTDT. The entire CDR3 protein is CASSTGGRGYTDTQYF.